These 22 T cell receptor beta chains were all obtained from the same sample, sequenced in a study of PD-1 blockade in classical Hodgkin lymphoma. Only in-frame clones appear in the TCRdb table, and some are missing; sequencing was by immunoSEQ multiplex PCR. Of about 86,000 clones in the sample, roughly 89% were seen once. Each patient relapsed following autologous stem cell transplantation, and prior brentuximab vedotin exposure differed. The sample consisted of peripheral blood mononuclear cells (PBMCs), taken before the second cycle of nivolumab. The receptor set was obtained from a human donor with classical Hodgkin lymphoma.

V usage is TRBV28 and J usage is TRBJ2-2; a weak D match, TRBD2 (5 bases). This CDR3 region has 16 residues. The germline V gene has CDR1 MDHEN and CDR2 SYDVKM. The V and J ends lost 2 bases and 6 bases respectively, with 16 bases between them. The CDR3 sequence is CASSLRTALAPGELFF. The CDR3 DNA follows: TGTGCCAGCAGTTTAAGGACTGCCCTAGCCCCCGGGGAGCTGTTTTTT.

The chain employs TRBV7-8 and TRBJ1-5; a possible D gene is TRBD1 (5 bases). Germline CDR1 and CDR2: SGHVS and FQNEAQ. This CDR3 comprises 15 residues. V lost 4 bases and J lost 0, with 10 bases in between. The CDR3 here is CASSSRGNSNQPQHF. The CDR3 coding sequence is TGTGCCAGCAGCTCACGGGGGAATAGCAATCAGCCCCAGCATTTT.

This chain links TRBV28 with TRBJ1-2; D gene uncertain. V was cut by 3 bases and J by 4 bases, with 3 bases left in between. Germline V gives CDR1 MDHEN, CDR2 SYDVKM. The CDR3 sequence is 11 residues long. Written as DNA, the CDR3 is TGTGCCAGCAGTTTTGGCTATGGCTACACCTTC. Residues: CASSFGYGYTF.

This chain uses TRBV28 with TRBJ2-3; the match to TRBD1 covers 11 bases. V shed 5 bases and J 6 bases; nucleotides not matched to a gene: 4. Germline lookup yields CDR1 MDHEN and CDR2 SYDVKM. The CDR3 loop spans 14 amino acids. This CDR3 is CASSRRTGGDTQYF. The DNA for the CDR3 is TGTGCCAGCAGTAGGCGGACAGGGGGCGATACGCAGTATTTT. Full variable domain (outside the CDR3, taken from reference TRBV28 and TRBJ2-3): DVKVTQSSRYLVKRTGEKVFLECVQDMDHENMFWYRQDPGLGLRLIYFSYDVKMKEKGDIPEGYSVSREKKERFSLILESASTNQTSMYLCASSRRTGGDTQYFGPGTRLTVL.

The rearrangement links TRBV5-4 to TRBJ1-4; D is unresolved. V was cut by 3 bases and J by 0 bases, with 12 bases left in between. Germline CDR1 is SGHNT and CDR2 is YYREEE (reference sequence). The CDR3 length is 16 residues. The CDR3 protein is CASSSDRFATNEKLFF. CDR3 DNA: TGTGCCAGCAGCTCCGACCGTTTTGCAACTAATGAAAAACTGTTTTTT.

The V and J genes are TRBV5-4 and TRBJ2-3; possibly TRBD2 for D (5 bases). This CDR3 is 16 amino acids long. CDR1 and CDR2 (germline): SGHNT, YYREEE (reference sequence). The V gene lost 0 bases and the J gene lost 2 bases, with 13 bases spanning the gap. The chain's CDR3 is CASSLAAASYTDTQYF. CDR3 sequence (DNA): TGTGCCAGCAGCTTGGCCGCGGCTAGCTACACAGATACGCAGTATTTT.

The V gene is TRBV7-3, the J gene TRBJ2-1; tentatively, D is TRBD2 (6 bases). Per the germline V gene, CDR1 is SGHTA and CDR2 is FQGTGA. The CDR3 totals 11 residues. Trimming pared 5 bases from V and 16 bases from J, leaving 15 bases between. The CDR3 protein is CASSNTSSLFF. The CDR3 DNA reads as TGTGCCAGCAGCAACACTAGCAGTCTTTTCTTC.

The V call is TRBV4-1, the J call TRBJ1-2; TRBD1 matches 7 bases. J lost 5 bases, V lost 0 bases, and 6 bases had no gene match. Germline values: CDR1 MGHRA, CDR2 YSYEKL. CDR3 length equals 15 residues. This CDR3 is CASSQESRGGYGYTF. The DNA for the CDR3 is TGCGCCAGCAGCCAAGAGTCCAGGGGGGGGTATGGCTACACCTTC.

The V and J genes are TRBV7-2 and TRBJ2-3; TRBD2 aligns across 9 bases. J lost 1 base, V lost 2 bases, and 4 bases had no gene match. Per germline, CDR1 SGHTA and CDR2 FQGNSA. The CDR3 consists of 16 residues. The CDR3 protein is CASSLMQRGGTDTQYF. CDR3 in DNA: TGTGCCAGCAGCTTAATGCAGCGGGGGGGCACAGATACGCAGTATTTT. Supplemented by reference TRBV7-2 and TRBJ2-3, the full variable domain reads GAGVSQSPSNKVTEKGKDVELRCDPISGHTALYWYRQSLGQGLEFLIYFQGNSAPDKSGLPSDRFSAERTGGSVSTLTIQRTQQEDSAVYLCASSLMQRGGTDTQYFGPGTRLTVL.

The chain joins TRBV5-1 to TRBJ1-1; 7 bases line up with TRBD1. V gave up 4 bases and J gave up 11 bases; unmatched junction bases: 14. The CDR3 is 14 amino acids. Germline V gene lookup returns CDR1 SGHRS and CDR2 YFSETQ. CDR3 DNA: TGCGCCAGCAGCCCGGCCCAGGGGGTAATGGATGCTTTCTTT. Its protein is CASSPAQGVMDAFF.

The chain links TRBV7-9 to TRBJ2-7, with a possible D match to TRBD1 (6 bases). The CDR3 consists of 12 residues. Looked up from germline, CDR1 is SEHNR and CDR2 is FQNEAQ (reference sequence). V was trimmed by 5 bases and J by 4 bases, leaving 9 bases between them. The CDR3 loop reads CASSPGEYEQYF. The CDR3 DNA follows: TGTGCCAGCAGCCCAGGGGAATACGAGCAGTACTTC.

The V call is TRBV6-1, the J call TRBJ1-6; D is perhaps TRBD1 (5 bases). Germline assignment: CDR1 MNHNS and CDR2 SASEGT. V lost 2 bases and J 4 bases, leaving 9 bases between the germline ends. The CDR3 is 15 residues long. The CDR3 region is CASSEQGLYNSPLHF. Written as DNA, the CDR3 is TGTGCCAGCAGTGAACAGGGTTTGTATAATTCACCCCTCCACTTT.

V and J are TRBV2 and TRBJ2-5; 7 bases fit TRBD2. The CDR3 runs 13 residues. V lost 9 bases to trimming and J lost 5 bases; unmatched junction nucleotides: 9. Germline V gene sequence: CDR1 SNHLY, CDR2 FYNNEI. The CDR3 DNA sequence: TGTGCCAGTCACCGGGACTACGTGGAGACCCAGTACTTC. This encodes CASHRDYVETQYF.

The chain links TRBV5-1 to TRBJ1-2, with 11 bases lining up with TRBD1. From germline, CDR1 is SGHRS and CDR2 YFSETQ. This CDR3 comprises 16 residues. Germline trimming cut 3 bases from V and 0 bases from J; bases unmatched to any gene: 4. The CDR3: CASSYGQGATNYGYTF. In nucleotides, the CDR3 is TGCGCCAGCAGCTATGGACAGGGGGCGACTAACTATGGCTACACCTTC.

The chain couples TRBV30 to TRBJ1-1; no reliable D call. V was shortened by 4 bases and J by 1 base, with 4 bases between the two germline ends. CDR3 length: 11 amino acids. CDR1 and CDR2 from the germline V gene are GTSNPN and SVGIG (reference sequence). The CDR3: CAWKQNTEAFF. CDR3 DNA: TGTGCCTGGAAGCAGAACACTGAAGCTTTCTTT.

The count of this clone is one. The chain links TRBV18 to TRBJ2-7; TRBD2 agrees at 8 bases. The CDR3 extends over 15 amino acids. Trimming cost V 3 bases and J 4 bases; bases outside gene matches: 8. Per the germline V gene, CDR1 is KGHSH and CDR2 is LQKENI. The CDR3 loop is CASSPTGTRGYEQYF. The CDR3 DNA is TGTGCCAGCTCACCGACCGGGACTAGGGGGTACGAGCAGTACTTC. The complete variable domain, with remaining parts taken from reference TRBV18 and TRBJ2-7, reads NAGVMQNPRHLVRRRGQEARLRCSPMKGHSHVYWYRQLPEEGLKFMVYLQKENIIDESGMPKERFSAEFPKEGPSILRIQQVVRGDSAAYFCASSPTGTRGYEQYFGPGTRLTVT.

This clone appeared once. This chain links TRBV6-5 with TRBJ2-7; 8 bases agree with TRBD1. Germline-derived CDR1 and CDR2 are MNHEY and SVGAGI. The CDR3 is 15 amino acids. With 5 bases clipped from V and 2 bases from J, the junction kept 8 bases outside the gene matches. This CDR3 reads CASSHPGTGTYEQYF. CDR3 coding DNA: TGTGCCAGCAGTCACCCCGGGACAGGAACCTACGAGCAGTACTTC.

DNA of the CDR3: TGTGCCAGCAGCTTGTGGGGACTAGCGGAACCTTGGTACTACCAAGAGACCCAGTACTTC. Residues: CASSLWGLAEPWYYQETQYF. The V gene is TRBV13, the J gene TRBJ2-5; 11 bases line up with TRBD2. The germline gives CDR1 PRHDT, CDR2 FYEKMQ (reference sequence). The CDR3 runs to 20 residues. V lost 3 bases, J lost 0 bases, and 15 bases stayed unmatched.

The rearrangement links TRBV7-2 to TRBJ2-7; no clear D. V lost 1 base and J lost 3, with 13 bases in between. The germline V gene encodes CDR1 SGHTA and CDR2 FQGNSA. The CDR3 is 15 residues long. In DNA, the CDR3 is TGTGCCAGCAGCTTAGGGGCAGCACTAAACTACGAGCAGTACTTC. Its protein product is CASSLGAALNYEQYF.

This clone is categorized as medium-sized. This sequence joins TRBV27 and TRBJ2-7; the D gene is possibly TRBD1 (6 bases). Trimming left V 2 bases short and J 4 bases short, with 12 bases between. Germline values: CDR1 MNHEY, CDR2 SMNVEV (reference sequence). There are 14 residues in the CDR3. The CDR3 nucleotides read TGTGCCAGCAGTTTACCCGGACAGTTTTACGAGCAGTACTTC. This gives the protein CASSLPGQFYEQYF.

V usage is TRBV5-5 and J usage is TRBJ1-2; D is uncertain. The CDR3 consists of 16 residues. Looked up from germline, CDR1 is SGHKS and CDR2 is YYEKEE (reference sequence). Trimming left V 0 bases short and J 0 bases short, with 12 bases between. CDR3 sequence: CASSLDVAAPNYGYTF. CDR3 bases: TGTGCCAGCAGCTTGGACGTCGCTGCCCCTAACTATGGCTACACCTTC.

This chain joins TRBV28 and TRBJ1-6; D not certain. V lost 7 bases, J lost 1 base, and 5 bases lay in between. The CDR3 runs to 13 residues. Germline-derived CDR1 and CDR2 are MDHEN and SYDVKM. Here the CDR3 reads CASMGSYNSPLHF. The CDR3 DNA reads as TGTGCCAGCATGGGGTCCTATAATTCACCCCTCCACTTT.